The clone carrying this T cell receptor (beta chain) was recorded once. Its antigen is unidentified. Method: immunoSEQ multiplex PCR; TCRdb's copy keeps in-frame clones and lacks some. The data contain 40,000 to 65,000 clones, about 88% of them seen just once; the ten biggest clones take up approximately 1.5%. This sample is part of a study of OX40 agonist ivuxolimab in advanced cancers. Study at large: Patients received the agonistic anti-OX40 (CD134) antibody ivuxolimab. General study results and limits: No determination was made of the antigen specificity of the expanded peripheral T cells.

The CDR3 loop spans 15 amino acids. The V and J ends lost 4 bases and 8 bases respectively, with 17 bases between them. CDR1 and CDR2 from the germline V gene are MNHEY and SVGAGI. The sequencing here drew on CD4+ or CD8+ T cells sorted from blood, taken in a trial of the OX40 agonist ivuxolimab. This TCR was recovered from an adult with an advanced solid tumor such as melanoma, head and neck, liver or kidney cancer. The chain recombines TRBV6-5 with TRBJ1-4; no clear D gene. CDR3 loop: CASSSGRRVGEKLFF. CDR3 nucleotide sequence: TGTGCCAGCAGTTCGGGCCGCCGGGTTGGGGAAAAACTGTTTTTT.